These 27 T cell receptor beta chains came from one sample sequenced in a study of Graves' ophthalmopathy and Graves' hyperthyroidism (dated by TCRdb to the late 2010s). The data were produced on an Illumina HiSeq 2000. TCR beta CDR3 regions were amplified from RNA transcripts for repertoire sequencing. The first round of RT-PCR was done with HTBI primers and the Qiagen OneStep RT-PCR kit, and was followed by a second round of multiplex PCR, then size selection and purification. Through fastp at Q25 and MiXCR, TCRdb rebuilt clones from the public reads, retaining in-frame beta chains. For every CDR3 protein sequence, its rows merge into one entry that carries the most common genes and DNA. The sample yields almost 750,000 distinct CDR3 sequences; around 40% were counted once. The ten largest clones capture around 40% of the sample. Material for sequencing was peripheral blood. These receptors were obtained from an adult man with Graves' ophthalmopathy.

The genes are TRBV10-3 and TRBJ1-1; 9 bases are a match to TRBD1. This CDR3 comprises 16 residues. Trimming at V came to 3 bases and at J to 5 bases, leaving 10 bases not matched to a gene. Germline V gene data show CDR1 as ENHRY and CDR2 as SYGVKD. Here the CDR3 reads CAISDSRNRGQTEAFF. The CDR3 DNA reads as TGTGCCATCAGTGACTCAAGGAACAGGGGGCAAACTGAAGCTTTCTTT.

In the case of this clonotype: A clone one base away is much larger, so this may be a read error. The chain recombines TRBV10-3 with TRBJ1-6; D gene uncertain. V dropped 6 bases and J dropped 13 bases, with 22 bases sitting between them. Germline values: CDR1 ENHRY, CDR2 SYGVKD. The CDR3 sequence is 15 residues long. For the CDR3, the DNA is TGTGCCATCAGCAGAACCTGGACGGGAGGTTCGCCCCTCCACTTT. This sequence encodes CAISRTWTGGSPLHF.

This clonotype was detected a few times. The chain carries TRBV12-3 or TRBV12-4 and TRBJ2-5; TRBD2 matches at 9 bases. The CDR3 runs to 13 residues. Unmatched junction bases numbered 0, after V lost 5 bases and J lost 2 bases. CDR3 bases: TGTGCCAGCAGTGGACTAGCGCAAGAGACCCAGTACTTC. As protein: CASSGLAQETQYF.

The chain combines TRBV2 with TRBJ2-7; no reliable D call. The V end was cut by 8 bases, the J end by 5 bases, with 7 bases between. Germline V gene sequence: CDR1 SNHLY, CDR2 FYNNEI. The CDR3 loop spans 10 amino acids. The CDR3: CASFGDEQYF. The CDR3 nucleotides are TGTGCCAGCTTTGGAGACGAGCAGTACTTC.

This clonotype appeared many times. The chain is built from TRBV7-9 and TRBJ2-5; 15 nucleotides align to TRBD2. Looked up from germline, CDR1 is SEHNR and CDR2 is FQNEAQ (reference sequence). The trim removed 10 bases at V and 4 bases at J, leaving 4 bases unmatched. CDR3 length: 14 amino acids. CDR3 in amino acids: CATRTSGGGETQYF. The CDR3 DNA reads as TGTGCCACGCGGACTAGCGGGGGGGGAGAGACCCAGTACTTC.

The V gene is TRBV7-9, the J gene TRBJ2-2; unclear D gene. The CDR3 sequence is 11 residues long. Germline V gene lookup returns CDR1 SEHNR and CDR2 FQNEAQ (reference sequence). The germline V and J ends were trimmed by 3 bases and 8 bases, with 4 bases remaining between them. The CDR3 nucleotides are TGTGCCAGCAGCTTTGTTGGGGAGCTGTTTTTT. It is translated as CASSFVGELFF.

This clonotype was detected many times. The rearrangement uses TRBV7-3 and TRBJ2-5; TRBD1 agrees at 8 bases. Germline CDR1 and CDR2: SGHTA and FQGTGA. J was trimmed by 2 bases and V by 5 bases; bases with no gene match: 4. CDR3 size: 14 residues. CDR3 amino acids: CASSPDRVQETQYF. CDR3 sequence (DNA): TGTGCCAGCAGCCCGGACAGGGTGCAAGAGACCCAGTACTTC.

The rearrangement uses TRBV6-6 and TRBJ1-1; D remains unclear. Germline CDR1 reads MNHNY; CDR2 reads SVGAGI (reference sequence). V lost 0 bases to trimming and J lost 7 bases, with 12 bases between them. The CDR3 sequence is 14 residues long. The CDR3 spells CASSYSALLNEAFF. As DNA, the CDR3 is TGTGCCAGCAGTTACTCCGCACTGCTGAATGAAGCTTTCTTT.

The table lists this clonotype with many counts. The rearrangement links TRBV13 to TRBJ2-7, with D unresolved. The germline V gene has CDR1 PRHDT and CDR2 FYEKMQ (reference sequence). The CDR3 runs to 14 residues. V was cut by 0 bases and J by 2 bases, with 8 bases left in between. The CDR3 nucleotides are TGTGCCAGCAGCTTAGGACCGACGACCTACGAGCAGTACTTC. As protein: CASSLGPTTYEQYF.

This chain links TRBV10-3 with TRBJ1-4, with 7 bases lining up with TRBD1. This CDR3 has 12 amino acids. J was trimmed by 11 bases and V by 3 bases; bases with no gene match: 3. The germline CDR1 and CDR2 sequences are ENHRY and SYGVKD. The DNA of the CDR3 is TGTGCCATCAGTGATCTCAGGGGGAAACTGTTTTTT. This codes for CAISDLRGKLFF.

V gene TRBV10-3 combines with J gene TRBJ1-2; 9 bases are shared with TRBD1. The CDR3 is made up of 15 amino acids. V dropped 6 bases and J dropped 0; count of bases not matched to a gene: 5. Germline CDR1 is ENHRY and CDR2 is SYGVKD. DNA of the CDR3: TGTGCCATCAGCCCCGGGACAGGGCCTAACTATGGCTACACCTTC. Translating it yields CAISPGTGPNYGYTF.

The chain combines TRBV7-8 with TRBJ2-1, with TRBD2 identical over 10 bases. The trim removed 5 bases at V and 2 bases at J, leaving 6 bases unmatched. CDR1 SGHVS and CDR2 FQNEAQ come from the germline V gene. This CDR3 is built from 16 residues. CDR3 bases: TGTGCCAGCAGCCGGGGGACTAGCGCTACCTACAATGAGCAGTTCTTC. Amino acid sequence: CASSRGTSATYNEQFF.

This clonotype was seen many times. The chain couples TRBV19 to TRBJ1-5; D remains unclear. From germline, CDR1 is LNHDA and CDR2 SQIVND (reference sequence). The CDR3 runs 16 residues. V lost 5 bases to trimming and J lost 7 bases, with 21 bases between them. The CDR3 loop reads CASSRQEVIIGQPQHF. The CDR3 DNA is TGTGCCAGTAGTCGCCAGGAGGTTATAATTGGGCAGCCCCAGCATTTT.

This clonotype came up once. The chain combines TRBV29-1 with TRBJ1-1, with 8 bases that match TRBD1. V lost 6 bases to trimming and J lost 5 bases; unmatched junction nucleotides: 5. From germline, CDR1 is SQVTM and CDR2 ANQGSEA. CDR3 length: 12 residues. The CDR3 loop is CSVVQGGTEAFF. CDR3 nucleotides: TGCAGCGTCGTACAGGGGGGGACTGAAGCTTTCTTT.

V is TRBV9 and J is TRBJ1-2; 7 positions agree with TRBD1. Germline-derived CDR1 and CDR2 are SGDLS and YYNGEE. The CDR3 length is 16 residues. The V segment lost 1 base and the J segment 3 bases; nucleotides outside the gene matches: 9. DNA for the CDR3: TGTGCCAGCAGCGTAAGCAGACAGGGTCTGTACTATGGCTACACCTTC. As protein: CASSVSRQGLYYGYTF.

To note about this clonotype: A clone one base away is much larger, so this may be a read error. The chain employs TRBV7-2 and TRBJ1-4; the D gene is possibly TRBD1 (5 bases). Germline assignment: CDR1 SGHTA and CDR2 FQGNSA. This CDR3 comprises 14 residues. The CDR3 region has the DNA TGTGCCAGCAGCCCTAGAGGGACGTCCGAAAGACTGCTTTTT. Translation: CASSPRGTSERLLF.

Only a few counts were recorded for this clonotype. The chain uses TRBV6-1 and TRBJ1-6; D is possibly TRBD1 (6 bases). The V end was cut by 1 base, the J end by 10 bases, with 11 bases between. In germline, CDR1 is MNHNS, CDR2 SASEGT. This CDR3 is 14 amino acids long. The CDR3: CASSEDQGRSPLHF. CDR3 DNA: TGTGCCAGCAGTGAAGATCAGGGGAGATCACCCCTCCACTTT.

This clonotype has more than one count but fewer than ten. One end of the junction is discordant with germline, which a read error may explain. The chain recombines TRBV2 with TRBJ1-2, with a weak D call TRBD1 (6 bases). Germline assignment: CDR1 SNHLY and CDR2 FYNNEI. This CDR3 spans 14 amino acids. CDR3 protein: CASSESWTAKGCTF. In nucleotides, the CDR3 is TGTGCCAGCAGTGAGTCCTGGACAGCCAAGGGCTGCACCTTC.

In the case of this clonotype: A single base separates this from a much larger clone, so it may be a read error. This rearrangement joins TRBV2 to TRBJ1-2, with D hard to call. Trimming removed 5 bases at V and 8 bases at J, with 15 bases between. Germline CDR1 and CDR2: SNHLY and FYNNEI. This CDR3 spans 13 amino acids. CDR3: CASSLEAEGGYTF. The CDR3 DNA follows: TGTGCCAGCAGTTTAGAGGCAGAAGGGGGCTACACCTTC.

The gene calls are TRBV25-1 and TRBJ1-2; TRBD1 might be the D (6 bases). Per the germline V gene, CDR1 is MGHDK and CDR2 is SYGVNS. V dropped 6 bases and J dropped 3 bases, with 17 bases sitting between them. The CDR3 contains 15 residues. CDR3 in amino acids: CASSPTGSPDYGYTF. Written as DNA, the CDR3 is TGTGCCAGCAGCCCTACAGGGTCCCCTGACTATGGCTACACCTTC.

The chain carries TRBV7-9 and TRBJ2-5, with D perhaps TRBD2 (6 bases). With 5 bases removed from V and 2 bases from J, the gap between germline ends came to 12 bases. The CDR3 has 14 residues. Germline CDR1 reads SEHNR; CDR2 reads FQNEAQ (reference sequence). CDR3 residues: CASSTRLEQETQYF. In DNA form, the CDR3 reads TGTGCCAGCAGCACCCGACTAGAACAAGAGACCCAGTACTTC.

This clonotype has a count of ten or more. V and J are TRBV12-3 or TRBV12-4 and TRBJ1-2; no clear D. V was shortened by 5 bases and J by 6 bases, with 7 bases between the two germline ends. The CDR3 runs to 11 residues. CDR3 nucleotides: TGTGCCAGCAGTATCGGGAATGGCTACACCTTC. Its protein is CASSIGNGYTF.

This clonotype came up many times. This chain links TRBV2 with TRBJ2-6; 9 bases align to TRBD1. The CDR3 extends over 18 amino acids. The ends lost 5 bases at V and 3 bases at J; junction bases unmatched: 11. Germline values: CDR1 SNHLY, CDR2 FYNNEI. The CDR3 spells CASSIRGQGSLGANVLTF. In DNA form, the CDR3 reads TGTGCCAGCAGTATCCGCGGACAGGGGAGTCTTGGGGCCAACGTCCTGACTTTC.

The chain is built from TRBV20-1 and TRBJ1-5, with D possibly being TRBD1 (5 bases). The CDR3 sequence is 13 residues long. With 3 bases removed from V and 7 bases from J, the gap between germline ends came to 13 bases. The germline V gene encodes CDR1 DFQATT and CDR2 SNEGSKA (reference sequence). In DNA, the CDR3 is TGCAGTGCTAGTTTGGGGGTAGGACAGCCCCAGCATTTT. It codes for CSASLGVGQPQHF.

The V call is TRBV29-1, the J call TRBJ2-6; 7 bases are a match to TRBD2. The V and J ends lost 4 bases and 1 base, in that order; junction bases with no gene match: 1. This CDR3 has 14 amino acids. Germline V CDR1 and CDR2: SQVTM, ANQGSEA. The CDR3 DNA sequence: TGCAGCGTTGGGACTAGTTCTGGGGCCAACGTCCTGACTTTC. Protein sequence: CSVGTSSGANVLTF.

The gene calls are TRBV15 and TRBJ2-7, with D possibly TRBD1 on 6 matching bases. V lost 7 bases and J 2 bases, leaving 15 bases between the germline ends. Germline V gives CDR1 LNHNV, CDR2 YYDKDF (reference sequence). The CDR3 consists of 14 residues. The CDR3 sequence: CATTPGSGAYEQYF. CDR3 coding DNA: TGTGCCACCACTCCCGGGTCAGGGGCCTACGAGCAGTACTTC.

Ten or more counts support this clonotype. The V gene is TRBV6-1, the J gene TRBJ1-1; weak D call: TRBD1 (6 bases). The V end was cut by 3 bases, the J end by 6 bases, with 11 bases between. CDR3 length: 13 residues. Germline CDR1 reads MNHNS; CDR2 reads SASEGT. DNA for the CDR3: TGTGCCAGCAGTGAGCCACAGGGTGCTGAAGCTTTCTTT. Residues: CASSEPQGAEAFF.